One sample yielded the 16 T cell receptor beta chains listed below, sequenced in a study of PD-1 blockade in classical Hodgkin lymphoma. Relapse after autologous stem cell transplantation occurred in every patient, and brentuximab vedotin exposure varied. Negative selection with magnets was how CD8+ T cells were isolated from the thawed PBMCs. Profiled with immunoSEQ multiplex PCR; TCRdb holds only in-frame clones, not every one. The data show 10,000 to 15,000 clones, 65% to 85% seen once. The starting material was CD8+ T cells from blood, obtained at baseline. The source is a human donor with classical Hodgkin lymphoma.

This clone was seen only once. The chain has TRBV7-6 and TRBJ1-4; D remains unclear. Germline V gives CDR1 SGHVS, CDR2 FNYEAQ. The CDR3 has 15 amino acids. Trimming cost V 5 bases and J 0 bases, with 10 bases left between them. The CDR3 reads CASSDEGTTNEKLFF. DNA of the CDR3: TGTGCCAGCAGCGACGAAGGGACAACTAATGAAAAACTGTTTTTT.

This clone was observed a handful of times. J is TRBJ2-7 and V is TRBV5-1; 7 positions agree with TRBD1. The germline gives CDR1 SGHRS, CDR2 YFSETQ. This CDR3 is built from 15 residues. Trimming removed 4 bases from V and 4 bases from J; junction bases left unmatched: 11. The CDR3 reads CASSLSPGQTYEQYF. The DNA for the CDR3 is TGCGCCAGCAGCCTTTCTCCGGGACAGACTTACGAGCAGTACTTC.

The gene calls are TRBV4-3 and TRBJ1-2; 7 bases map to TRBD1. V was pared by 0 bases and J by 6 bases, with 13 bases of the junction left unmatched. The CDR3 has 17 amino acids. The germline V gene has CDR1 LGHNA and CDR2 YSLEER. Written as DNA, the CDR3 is TGCGCCAGCAGCCAAGATGGGGCGAGACAGGGAGTCCATGGCTACACCTTC. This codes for CASSQDGARQGVHGYTF.

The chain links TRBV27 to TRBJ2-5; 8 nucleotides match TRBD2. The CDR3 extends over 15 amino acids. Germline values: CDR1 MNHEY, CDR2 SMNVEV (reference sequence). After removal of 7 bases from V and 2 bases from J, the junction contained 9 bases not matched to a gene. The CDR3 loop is CASKSIAGFQETQYF. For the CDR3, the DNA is TGTGCCAGCAAATCAATAGCGGGGTTTCAAGAGACCCAGTACTTC.

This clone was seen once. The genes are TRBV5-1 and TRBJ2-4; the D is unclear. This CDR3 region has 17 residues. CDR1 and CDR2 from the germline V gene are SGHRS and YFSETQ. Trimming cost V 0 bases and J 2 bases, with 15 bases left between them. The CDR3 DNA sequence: TGCGCCAGCAGCTTGGCCATGGCTCTAGATTCCAAAAACATTCAGTACTTC. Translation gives CASSLAMALDSKNIQYF.

CDR3 in amino acids: CASSLEPAGGADTQYF. The CDR3 DNA is TGTGCCAGCAGCTTGGAGCCAGCGGGGGGTGCAGATACGCAGTATTTT. The gene calls are TRBV5-8 and TRBJ2-3; 9 bases agree with TRBD2. The J segment lost 4 bases and the V segment lost 0 bases, leaving 6 bases of the junction unmatched. Looked up from germline, CDR1 is SGHTS and CDR2 is YDEGEE. The CDR3 runs 16 residues.

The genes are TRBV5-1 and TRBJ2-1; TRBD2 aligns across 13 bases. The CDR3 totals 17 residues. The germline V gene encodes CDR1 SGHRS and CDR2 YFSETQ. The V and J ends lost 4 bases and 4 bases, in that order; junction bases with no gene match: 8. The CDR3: CASSIPGLAGPYNEQFF. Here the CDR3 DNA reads TGCGCCAGCAGCATACCGGGACTAGCGGGGCCGTACAATGAGCAGTTCTTC.

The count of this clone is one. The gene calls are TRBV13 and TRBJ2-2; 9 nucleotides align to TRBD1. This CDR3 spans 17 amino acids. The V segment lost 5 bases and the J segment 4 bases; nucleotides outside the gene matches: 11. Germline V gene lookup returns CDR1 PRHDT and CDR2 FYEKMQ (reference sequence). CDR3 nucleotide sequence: TGTGCCAGCAGCGTTTCGGACAGGGGAACGTCCACCGGGGAGCTGTTTTTT. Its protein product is CASSVSDRGTSTGELFF.

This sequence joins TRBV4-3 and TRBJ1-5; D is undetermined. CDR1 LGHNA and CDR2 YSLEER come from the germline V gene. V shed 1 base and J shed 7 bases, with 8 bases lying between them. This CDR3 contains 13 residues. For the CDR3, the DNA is TGCGCCAGCAGCCAAGCAGTCAAGCAGCCCCAGCATTTT. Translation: CASSQAVKQPQHF.

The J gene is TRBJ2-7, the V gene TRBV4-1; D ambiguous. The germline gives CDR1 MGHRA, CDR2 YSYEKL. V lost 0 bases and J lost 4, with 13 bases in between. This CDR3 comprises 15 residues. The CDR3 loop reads CASSQDHAETYEQYF. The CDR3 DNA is TGCGCCAGCAGCCAAGATCACGCCGAAACTTACGAGCAGTACTTC.

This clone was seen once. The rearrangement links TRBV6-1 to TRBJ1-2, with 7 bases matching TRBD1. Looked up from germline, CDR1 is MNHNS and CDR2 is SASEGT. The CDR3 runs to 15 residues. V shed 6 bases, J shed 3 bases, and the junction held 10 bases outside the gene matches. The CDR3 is CASSSGQARYYGYTF. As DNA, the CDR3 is TGTGCCAGCAGCTCAGGACAGGCCCGTTACTATGGCTACACCTTC.

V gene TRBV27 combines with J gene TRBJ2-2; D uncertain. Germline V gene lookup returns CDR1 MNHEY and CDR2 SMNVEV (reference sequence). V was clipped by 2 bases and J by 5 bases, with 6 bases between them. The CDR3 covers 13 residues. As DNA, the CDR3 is TGTGCCAGCAGTTTACTAGAGACCGGGGAGCTGTTTTTT. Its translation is CASSLLETGELFF.

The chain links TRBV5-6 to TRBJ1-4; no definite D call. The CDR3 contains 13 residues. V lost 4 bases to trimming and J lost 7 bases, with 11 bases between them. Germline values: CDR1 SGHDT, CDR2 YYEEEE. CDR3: CASSDGESEKLFF. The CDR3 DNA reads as TGTGCCAGCAGCGATGGGGAATCTGAAAAACTGTTTTTT. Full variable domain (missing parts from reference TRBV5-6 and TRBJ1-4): DAGVTQSPTHLIKTRGQQVTLRCSPKSGHDTVSWYQQALGQGPQFIFQYYEEEERQRGNFPDRFSGHQFPNYSSELNVNALLLGDSALYLCASSDGESEKLFFGSGTQLSVL.

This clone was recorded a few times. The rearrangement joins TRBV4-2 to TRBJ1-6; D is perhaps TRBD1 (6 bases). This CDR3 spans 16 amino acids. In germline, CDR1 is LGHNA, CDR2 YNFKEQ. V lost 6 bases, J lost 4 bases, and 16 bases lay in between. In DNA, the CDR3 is TGTGCCAGCAGAGAGGAGGACAGCGATTATAATTCACCCCTCCACTTT. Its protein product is CASREEDSDYNSPLHF.

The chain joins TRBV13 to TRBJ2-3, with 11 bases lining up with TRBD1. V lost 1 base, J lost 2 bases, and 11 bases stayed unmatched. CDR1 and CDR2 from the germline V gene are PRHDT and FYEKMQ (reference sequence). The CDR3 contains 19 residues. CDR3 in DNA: TGTGCCAGCAGCTTAGCCCCTGGGGGACAGGGGGGCTACACAGATACGCAGTATTTT. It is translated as CASSLAPGGQGGYTDTQYF.

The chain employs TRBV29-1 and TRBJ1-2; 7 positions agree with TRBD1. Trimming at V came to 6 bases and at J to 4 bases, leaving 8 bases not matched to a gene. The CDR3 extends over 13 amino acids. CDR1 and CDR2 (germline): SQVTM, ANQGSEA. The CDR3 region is CSVREGTAYGYTF. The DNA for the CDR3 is TGCAGCGTGAGAGAGGGGACAGCCTATGGCTACACCTTC.